This TCR beta chain derives from a study of blood T cell repertoires in COVID-19 (dated by TCRdb to 2018 to 2021). About the full investigation: Samples covering the acute and convalescent phases of COVID-19 were provided by collaborators in the United States, Italy and Spain. Deeply sampled blood TCRbeta repertoires from subjects exposed to, actively infected with, or recovered from COVID-19 were included in the dataset. The material from the prospective study consisted of cDNA or gDNA derived from T cells, B-cell-depleted T cells, or PBMCs. Where available, HLA class I and class II types were taken from metadata supplied by the sample provider and were not determined by assay-based typing. Samples were obtained from the ongoing ImmuneRACE study (first 160 participants) and from 1,254 subjects provided by 6 global collaborators. A freely available public database, intended as a resource for researchers studying the immune response to SARS-CoV-2, is where the repertoires were released. Sample metadata almost always included a de-identified subject ID, COVID-19 status, age in years and sex. What the study reported, not specific to this receptor: The quantity of clinical and demographic metadata differed by source and by participant and was supplied without curation.

Remarks on this clone: Its antigen has not been determined. Base qualities are missing; no much larger clone stands one base away.

At one collaborating source in Seattle, patients were enrolled during active infection and were followed longitudinally through the course of disease. Collaborating institutions collected whole blood in K2EDTA tubes following their own protocols. For TCRbeta analysis, collaborators shipped samples as frozen whole blood, isolated PBMCs, or DNA extracted from either of those sample types. TCRbeta CDR3 regions were amplified from genomic DNA using the immunoSEQ Assay, a bias-controlled multiplex PCR. The study's processing was this. Within the assay, amplification of reference gene primers was used to estimate how many nucleated cells each sample contained. To quantify the absolute abundance of each unique TCRbeta CDR3 rearrangement, sequence reads were collapsed and filtered. For each sample, productive Simpson clonality was calculated as the square root of Simpson's diversity index over productive rearrangements. TCRdb carries this immuneACCESS record with in-frame sequences only. Its versions omit some clonotypes, under half of them owing to an unresolved V gene in the studies checked, with the rest unexplained. For V, J and clone size, that table is used; D and trimming come from the DNA. The sample table holds hundreds of thousands of clones, of which roughly 85% were seen once. Clones ranked in the top ten supply 4.5% to 5.5% of the sample.

The clonotype originates from a man between 50 and 59 years old with COVID-19, enrolled during active disease. The sequencing input was peripheral blood.

The sequence in DNA is TGTGCCAGCAGCCCAAGGACAGGGAGGAACACTGAAGCTTTCTTT. Its amino acids are CASSPRTGRNTEAFF. The V and J genes are TRBV9 and TRBJ1-1; TRBD1 fits 8 bases in the junction. Counted from cysteine to phenylalanine, this CDR3 has 15 amino acids. The read is trimmed to its CDR3 DNA, 45 bases read in frame from base 1. Based on the germline V gene, the CDR1 and CDR2 sequences are SGDLS and YYNGEE. V is trimmed back by 4 bases and J by 1 base, and the junction contains 6 bases that no gene match accounts for.